This T cell receptor beta chain comes out of a study of immune cell composition in non-small cell lung cancer. Study-level points and caveats: Top 10 clone scores and clonality were higher in squamous than adenocarcinoma. Approximately 73% of squamous and around a third of adenocarcinoma cases had tumour-associated clones >0.5%.

Repertoires were generated with immunoSEQ multiplex PCR, while TCRdb's copy carries only in-frame clones and drops some. In the table there are 15,000 or so clones, 55% to 70% of which are singletons. Points on this clone: Its cognate antigen is unknown.

CDR1 is LNHNV, CDR2 YYDKDF, per germline (reference sequence). J was trimmed by 5 bases and V by 0 bases; bases with no gene match: 14. The CDR3 loop spans 18 amino acids. The clonotype was recovered from a human donor with non-small cell lung cancer. Specimen: lung tumor tissue. This chain links TRBV15 with TRBJ1-1; 8 bases fit TRBD1. The CDR3 loop reads CATSRDPVQGAVWTEAFF. In DNA, the CDR3 is TGTGCCACCAGCAGAGATCCGGTGCAGGGGGCTGTGTGGACTGAAGCTTTCTTT.